The present entry profiles one TCR beta chain with its context. The antigen is undetermined. Time point given: identical roughly 10-day culture without peptide (control). These data belong to a study of PD-1 blockade in mismatch repair-deficient tumors. Sequencing used immunoSEQ multiplex PCR; TCRdb keeps in-frame clones, though not all of them. In the table there are over 11,000 clones, 80% to 90% of which are singletons. The germline CDR1 and CDR2 sequences are LNHDA and SQIVND (reference sequence). The trim removed 5 bases at V and 2 bases at J, leaving 4 bases unmatched. The CDR3 runs 14 residues. This chain joins TRBV19 and TRBJ2-7, with TRBD2 matching 9 bases. Specimen: cells cultured in vitro, collected from a patient treated with pembrolizumab. The TCR originated in an adult with mismatch repair-deficient cancer. CDR3 sequence (DNA): TGTGCCAGTAGTCGGAGCGGGAGGACCTACGAGCAGTACTTC. The encoded protein is CASSRSGRTYEQYF.